This T cell receptor beta chain was captured by sequencing in a study of response to subunit inactivated influenza vaccine. Study-wide points: Authors suggested few new T cells are recruited by each seasonal influenza vaccination.

V shed 5 bases, J shed 0 bases, and the junction held 6 bases outside the gene matches. The germline CDR1 and CDR2 sequences are MGHDK and SYGVNS. The length of the CDR3 is 15 residues. TCRdb analysed the RT-PCR reads with MiXCR anew, one entry per CDR3 protein. Of approximately 520,000 distinct CDR3 sequences listed, less than 30% are singletons. In regard to this clonotype: What it recognizes is unknown.

The material sequenced was CD4+ T cells sorted from PBMCs, taken roughly 5 days after vaccination. J is TRBJ1-1 and V is TRBV25-1; 7 positions agree with TRBD1. The sequence derives from a man aged 50 or older who received an inactivated influenza vaccine. The CDR3 nucleotides read TGTGCCAGCAGTTCGACAGGGACAATGAACACTGAAGCTTTCTTT. Its protein product is CASSSTGTMNTEAFF.